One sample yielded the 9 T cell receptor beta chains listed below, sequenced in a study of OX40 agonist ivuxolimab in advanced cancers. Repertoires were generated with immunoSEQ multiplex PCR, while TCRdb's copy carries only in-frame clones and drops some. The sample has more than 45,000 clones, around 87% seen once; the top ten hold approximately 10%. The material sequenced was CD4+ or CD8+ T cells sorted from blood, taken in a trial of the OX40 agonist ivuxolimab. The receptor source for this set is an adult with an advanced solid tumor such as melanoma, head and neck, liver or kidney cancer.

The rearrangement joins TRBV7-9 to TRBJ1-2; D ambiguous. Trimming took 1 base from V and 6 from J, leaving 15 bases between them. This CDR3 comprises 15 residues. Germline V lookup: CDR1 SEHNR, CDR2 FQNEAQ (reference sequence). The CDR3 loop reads CASSLGVGAADGYTF. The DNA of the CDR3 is TGTGCCAGCAGCTTAGGGGTGGGAGCAGCCGATGGCTACACCTTC.

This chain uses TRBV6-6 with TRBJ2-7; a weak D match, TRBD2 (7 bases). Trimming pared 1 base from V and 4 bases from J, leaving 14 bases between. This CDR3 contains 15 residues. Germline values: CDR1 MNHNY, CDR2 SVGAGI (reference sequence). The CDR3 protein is CASSYYGGPIYEQYF. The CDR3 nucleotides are TGTGCCAGCAGTTACTACGGGGGGCCGATTTACGAGCAGTACTTC.

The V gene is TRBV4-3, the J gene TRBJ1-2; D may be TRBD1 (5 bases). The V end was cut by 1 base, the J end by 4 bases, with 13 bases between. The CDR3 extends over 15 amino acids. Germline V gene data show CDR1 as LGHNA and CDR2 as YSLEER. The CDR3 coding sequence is TGCGCCAGCAGCCAAGGCTCACAGGACTTCTATGGCTACACCTTC. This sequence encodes CASSQGSQDFYGYTF.

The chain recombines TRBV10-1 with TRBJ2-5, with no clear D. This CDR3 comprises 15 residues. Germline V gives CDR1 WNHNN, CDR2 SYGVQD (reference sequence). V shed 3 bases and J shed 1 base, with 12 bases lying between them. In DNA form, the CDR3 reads TGCGCCAGCAGTGATACGGGTTTGTCCCAAGAGACCCAGTACTTC. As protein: CASSDTGLSQETQYF.

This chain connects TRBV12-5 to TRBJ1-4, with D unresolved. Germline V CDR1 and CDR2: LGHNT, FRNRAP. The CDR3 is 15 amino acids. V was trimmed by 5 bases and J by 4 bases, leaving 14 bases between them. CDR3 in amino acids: CASGPIPGSNEKLFF. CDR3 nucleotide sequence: TGTGCTAGTGGTCCAATCCCGGGTAGTAATGAAAAACTGTTTTTT.

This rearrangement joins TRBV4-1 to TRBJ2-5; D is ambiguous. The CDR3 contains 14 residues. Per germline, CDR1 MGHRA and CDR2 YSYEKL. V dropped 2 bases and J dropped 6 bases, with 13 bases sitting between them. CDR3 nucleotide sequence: TGCGCCAGCAGCCAAATCTCCTGGGGAAAGACCCAGTACTTC. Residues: CASSQISWGKTQYF.

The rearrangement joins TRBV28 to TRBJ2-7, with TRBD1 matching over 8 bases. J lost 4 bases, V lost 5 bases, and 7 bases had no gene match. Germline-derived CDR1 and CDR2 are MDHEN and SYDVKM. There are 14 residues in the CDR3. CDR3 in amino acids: CASSRPDRAYEQYF. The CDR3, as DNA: TGTGCCAGCAGTCGCCCGGACAGGGCGTACGAGCAGTACTTC.

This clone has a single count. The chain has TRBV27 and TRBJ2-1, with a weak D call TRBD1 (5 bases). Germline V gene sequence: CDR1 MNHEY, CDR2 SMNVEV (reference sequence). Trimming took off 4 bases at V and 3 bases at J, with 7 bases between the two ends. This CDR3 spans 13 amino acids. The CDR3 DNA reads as TGTGCCAGCAGTTACGGACACTACAATGAGCAGTTCTTC. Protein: CASSYGHYNEQFF.

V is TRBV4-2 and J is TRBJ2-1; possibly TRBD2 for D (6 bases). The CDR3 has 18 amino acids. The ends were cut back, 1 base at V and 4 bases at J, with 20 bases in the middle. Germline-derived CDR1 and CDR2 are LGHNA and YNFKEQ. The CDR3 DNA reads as TGTGCCAGCAGCCAAGTGGGCCGGGGCGGGGTAATTTACAATGAGCAGTTCTTC. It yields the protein CASSQVGRGGVIYNEQFF.